The 10 T cell receptor beta chains below come from one sample, sequenced in a study of blood T cells in healthy people across ages. The use of a sample-barcoded 5' primer and a J-beta primer mix characterized a second PCR of roughly 6 to 12 cycles. One entry per CDR3 protein results from TCRdb running MiXCR on the 5' RACE reads. The repertoire holds around 970,000 distinct CDR3 sequences, with about 51% as singletons. What was sequenced was blood. Every receptor here comes from a woman in her sixties in good health.

The chain joins TRBV7-2 to TRBJ1-4; unclear D gene. Trimming cost V 3 bases and J 7 bases, with 12 bases left between them. The CDR3 is made up of 14 amino acids. Germline CDR1 reads SGHTA; CDR2 reads FQGNSA. This CDR3 reads CASSFSRTIEKLFF. In DNA, the CDR3 is TGTGCCAGCAGCTTCTCCAGGACGATTGAAAAACTGTTTTTT.

This clonotype was detected only once. The chain employs TRBV25-1 and TRBJ2-1, with D unresolved. Germline loops: CDR1 MGHDK, CDR2 SYGVNS. V lost 4 bases and J lost 12, with 10 bases in between. The CDR3 sequence is 11 residues long. CDR3 residues: CASSGGPSQFF. Here the CDR3 DNA reads TGTGCCAGCAGTGGAGGCCCCTCGCAGTTCTTC.

This clonotype was detected only a few times. The V gene is TRBV7-2, the J gene TRBJ1-2; D is uncertain. This CDR3 spans 13 amino acids. Germline V gene sequence: CDR1 SGHTA, CDR2 FQGNSA. The V gene lost 2 bases and the J gene lost 13 bases, with 17 bases spanning the gap. DNA of the CDR3: TGTGCCAGCAGCTTAATTTCCGGAGAAGCCATCACCTTC. Translating gives CASSLISGEAITF. Full variable domain (rest looked up from reference TRBV7-2 and TRBJ1-2): GAGVSQSPSNKVTEKGKDVELRCDPISGHTALYWYRQSLGQGLEFLIYFQGNSAPDKSGLPSDRFSAERTGGSVSTLTIQRTQQEDSAVYLCASSLISGEAITFGSGTRLTVV.

The chain couples TRBV4-1 to TRBJ2-3; 13 nucleotides agree with TRBD2. CDR1 is MGHRA and CDR2 is YSYEKL in the germline V gene. Unmatched junction bases numbered 11, after V lost 2 bases and J lost 6 bases. This CDR3 has 18 amino acids. The CDR3 sequence is CASSQLTSGRADLDTQYF. The CDR3 nucleotides read TGCGCCAGCAGCCAATTAACTAGCGGGAGGGCCGATTTGGATACGCAGTATTTT.

The genes are TRBV25-1 and TRBJ2-7; 9 bases are a match to TRBD2. CDR1 is MGHDK and CDR2 is SYGVNS in the germline V gene. Trimming cost V 6 bases and J 5 bases; bases outside gene matches: 5. The CDR3 covers 13 residues. The CDR3 here is CASRASGMHEQYF. The DNA for the CDR3 is TGTGCCAGCAGAGCTAGCGGGATGCACGAGCAGTACTTC.

The V gene is TRBV20-1, the J gene TRBJ2-1; 14 nucleotides line up with TRBD2. Germline CDR1 and CDR2: DFQATT and SNEGSKA (reference sequence). J lost 1 base, V lost 5 bases, and 4 bases had no gene match. The CDR3 contains 16 residues. This chain's CDR3 is CSAQGLAGGSYNEQFF. The DNA of the CDR3 is TGCAGTGCTCAAGGACTAGCGGGAGGTTCCTACAATGAGCAGTTCTTC.

V is TRBV6-6 and J is TRBJ2-7; weak D call: TRBD2 (5 bases). Germline loops: CDR1 MNHNY, CDR2 SVGAGI (reference sequence). V was clipped by 0 bases and J by 0 bases, with 12 bases between them. This CDR3 has 16 amino acids. For the CDR3, the DNA is TGTGCCAGCAGTTACTCGAGGGCGACCAACTCCTACGAGCAGTACTTC. This sequence encodes CASSYSRATNSYEQYF.

V and J are TRBV11-2 and TRBJ2-7; D unclear. The last part of the DNA fits TRBJ2-5 better; the J call may be wrong. The germline CDR1 and CDR2 sequences are SGHAT and FQNNGV. The CDR3 spans 11 residues. CDR3: CASSPRQTQYF. As DNA, the CDR3 is TGTGCCAGCAGCCCACGACAGACCCAGTACTTC.

This rearrangement joins TRBV6-5 to TRBJ2-3; 8 nucleotides align to TRBD2. V was clipped by 0 bases and J by 4 bases; unmatched bases: 9. The CDR3 extends over 17 amino acids. CDR1 is MNHEY, CDR2 SVGAGI, per germline. The CDR3 reads CASSYSKVSGAADTQYF. The CDR3 region has the DNA TGTGCCAGCAGTTACTCGAAAGTTAGCGGGGCCGCAGATACGCAGTATTTT.

This clonotype was observed many times. The rearrangement uses TRBV14 and TRBJ2-7, with D uncertain. Trimming stripped 1 base from V and 3 bases from J, with 7 bases between. CDR3 length equals 13 residues. The V gene's germline CDR1 is SGHDN and CDR2 FVKESK. CDR3 coding DNA: TGTGCCAGCAGCCAAGGTGGTGGCTACGAGCAGTACTTC. Encoded protein: CASSQGGGYEQYF. Filled out from reference TRBV14 and TRBJ2-7, the complete variable domain reads EAGVTQFPSHSVIEKGQTVTLRCDPISGHDNLYWYRRVMGKEIKFLLHFVKESKQDESGMPNNRFLAERTGGTYSTLKVQPAELEDSGVYFCASSQGGGYEQYFGPGTRLTVT.